The 14 T cell receptor beta chains below were found in one sample sequenced in a study of blood T cells in healthy people across ages. Through a sample-barcoded 5' primer and a J-beta primer mix, a second PCR was run for roughly 7 to 12 cycles. TCRdb re-derived calls from the 5' RACE reads in MiXCR, one entry per CDR3 protein. In the table there are around 1,000,000 distinct CDR3 sequences, about 25% of which are singletons. These same data were also listed under a study on T cells of mothers and their children.

The sample comprised blood. The receptors shown here come from a girl aged 2-15 years in good health.

Only a few counts were recorded for this clonotype. The chain carries TRBV20-1 and TRBJ2-3; 8 bases line up with TRBD2. This CDR3 comprises 14 residues. V was clipped by 3 bases and J by 0 bases; unmatched bases: 2. The V gene's germline CDR1 is DFQATT and CDR2 SNEGSKA (reference sequence). The CDR3 protein is CSASPSGSTDTQYF. DNA for the CDR3: TGCAGTGCTAGTCCTAGCGGGAGCACAGATACGCAGTATTTT.

The rearrangement links TRBV5-6 to TRBJ2-5; 11 positions agree with TRBD2. Germline lookup yields CDR1 SGHDT and CDR2 YYEEEE. V lost 3 bases to trimming and J lost 4 bases; unmatched junction nucleotides: 11. CDR3 length: 17 amino acids. CDR3 DNA sequence: TGTGCCAGCAGCTATTCTTCTAGCGGGGGGTATTCAGAGACCCAGTACTTC. Encoded protein: CASSYSSSGGYSETQYF.

This clonotype was found a few times. In DNA form, the CDR3 reads TGTGCCAGCAGCCGGGGTAGCGGGGGACCGAACACCGGGGAGCTGTTTTTT. Its translation: CASSRGSGGPNTGELFF. The J gene is TRBJ2-2, the V gene TRBV3-1; TRBD2 aligns across 9 bases. The CDR3 is 17 residues long. J was trimmed by 0 bases and V by 4 bases; bases with no gene match: 6. CDR1 and CDR2 from the germline V gene are LGHDT and YNNKEL (reference sequence).

This clonotype occurred a few times. The chain recombines TRBV12-3 or TRBV12-4 with TRBJ2-1; 10 nucleotides align to TRBD2. V was pared by 5 bases and J by 0 bases, with 13 bases of the junction left unmatched. This CDR3 has 19 residues. The chain's CDR3 is CASSPIAGGSMNSYNEQFF. For the CDR3, the DNA is TGTGCCAGCAGTCCTATAGCGGGAGGTTCAATGAACTCCTACAATGAGCAGTTCTTC.

This clonotype turned up a few times. CDR3 nucleotides: TGTGCCAGCAACAAACAGGGGGAGGCGGAAAAACTGTTTTTT. This translates into CASNKQGEAEKLFF. The chain is built from TRBV12-3 or TRBV12-4 and TRBJ1-4; 8 nucleotides align to TRBD1. This CDR3 has 14 residues. The V gene end was trimmed by 7 bases and the J gene end by 8 bases; junction bases not matched to a gene: 9.

This clonotype came up a few times. This chain links TRBV7-9 with TRBJ2-1; 9 bases are shared with TRBD1. TRBJ2-7 explains the end of the DNA better; the J call may be wrong. Germline V CDR1 and CDR2: SEHNR, FQNEAQ (reference sequence). This CDR3 region has 16 residues. CDR3 region: CASSPAETGGSYEQYF. As DNA, the CDR3 is TGTGCCAGCAGCCCTGCAGAGACAGGGGGTTCCTACGAGCAGTACTTC.

This chain's CDR3 is CASSSAGGSGANVLTF. Here the CDR3 DNA reads TGTGCCAGCAGCTCCGCTGGGGGCTCTGGGGCCAACGTCCTGACTTTC. The chain carries TRBV7-9 and TRBJ2-6; the D call may be TRBD1 or TRBD2 (5 bases each). Germline V gene data show CDR1 as SEHNR and CDR2 as FQNEAQ (reference sequence). This CDR3 is built from 16 residues. The V end was cut by 4 bases, the J end by 0 bases, with 10 bases between.

The chain recombines TRBV7-2 with TRBJ1-6; D perhaps matches TRBD1 (6 bases). The CDR3 covers 12 residues. V was cut by 8 bases and J by 6 bases, with 8 bases left in between. Germline-derived CDR1 and CDR2 are SGHTA and FQGNSA. CDR3 in DNA: TGTGCCAGCCGGACAGTTAATTCACCCCTCCACTTT. Amino acids: CASRTVNSPLHF.

This clonotype turned up a few times. The genes are TRBV20-1 and TRBJ1-1; D might be TRBD1 (5 bases). From germline, CDR1 is DFQATT and CDR2 SNEGSKA (reference sequence). The V and J ends lost 5 bases and 3 bases respectively, with 16 bases between them. This CDR3 is 14 amino acids long. CDR3 residues: CSAGITGGYTEAFF. The CDR3 bases are TGCAGTGCTGGGATTACGGGGGGGTACACTGAAGCTTTCTTT.

This clonotype has ten or more counts. This chain joins TRBV7-9 and TRBJ2-7, with 9 bases aligning to TRBD1. The CDR3 covers 15 residues. CDR1 SEHNR and CDR2 FQNEAQ come from the germline V gene (reference sequence). The trim removed 4 bases at V and 4 bases at J, leaving 8 bases unmatched. For the CDR3, the DNA is TGTGCCAGCAGCTCCAACACAGGGGGCTGGTACGAGCAGTACTTC. Amino acids: CASSSNTGGWYEQYF.

This clonotype appeared a few times. The rearrangement links TRBV25-1 to TRBJ2-5; TRBD1 might be the D (6 bases). Germline V lookup: CDR1 MGHDK, CDR2 SYGVNS. The CDR3 extends over 14 amino acids. Deletions cut 4 bases from V and 5 bases from J, with 14 bases between. DNA for the CDR3: TGTGCCAGCAGTGGCACAGGGAAGGGGGAGACCCAGTACTTC. Its protein is CASSGTGKGETQYF.

The gene calls are TRBV12-3 or TRBV12-4 and TRBJ2-2; TRBD1 matches at 7 bases. J lost 3 bases, V lost 5 bases, and 12 bases had no gene match. There are 17 residues in the CDR3. CDR3 sequence: CASSPGTEVDHTGELFF. The CDR3 bases are TGTGCCAGCAGTCCCGGGACAGAGGTAGATCACACCGGGGAGCTGTTTTTT.

V is TRBV20-1 and J is TRBJ2-5; D is ambiguous. Trimming pared 3 bases from V and 4 bases from J, leaving 12 bases between. The CDR3 consists of 13 residues. Germline V gives CDR1 DFQATT, CDR2 SNEGSKA (reference sequence). The CDR3 bases are TGCAGTGCTAGTCTCACAGTACGAGAGACCCAGTACTTC. Its protein is CSASLTVRETQYF.

CDR3 in amino acids: CASKWAGDSPLHF. The CDR3 nucleotides are TGCGCCAGCAAGTGGGCAGGGGATTCACCCCTCCACTTT. The chain employs TRBV4-1 and TRBJ1-6, with D possibly TRBD1 on 6 matching bases. Trimming pared 7 bases from V and 8 bases from J, leaving 12 bases between. From germline, CDR1 is MGHRA and CDR2 YSYEKL. CDR3 length equals 13 residues.